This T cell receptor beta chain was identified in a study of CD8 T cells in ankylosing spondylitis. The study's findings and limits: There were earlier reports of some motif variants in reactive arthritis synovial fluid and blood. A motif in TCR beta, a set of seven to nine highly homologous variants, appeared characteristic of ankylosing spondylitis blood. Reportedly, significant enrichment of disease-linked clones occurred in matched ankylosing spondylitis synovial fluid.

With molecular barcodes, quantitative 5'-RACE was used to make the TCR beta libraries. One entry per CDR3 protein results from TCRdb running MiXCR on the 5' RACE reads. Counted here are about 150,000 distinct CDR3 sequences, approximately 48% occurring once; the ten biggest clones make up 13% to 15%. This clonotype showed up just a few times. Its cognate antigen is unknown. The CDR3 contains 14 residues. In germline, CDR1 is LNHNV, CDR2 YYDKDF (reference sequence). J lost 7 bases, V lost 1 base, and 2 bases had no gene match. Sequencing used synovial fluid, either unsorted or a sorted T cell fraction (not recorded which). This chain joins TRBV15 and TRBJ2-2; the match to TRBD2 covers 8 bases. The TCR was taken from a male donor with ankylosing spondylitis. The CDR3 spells CATSRAGGIGELFF. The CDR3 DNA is TGTGCCACCAGCAGAGCGGGAGGGATCGGGGAGCTGTTTTTT.